The 19 T cell receptor beta chains reported below all come from one sample, sequenced in a study of CD8 T cells in Susac syndrome. Random hexamers primed reverse transcription of about 0.45 to 1 ug RNA. TCRdb fed the immunoSEQ multiplex PCR reads into MiXCR, producing one record per CDR3 protein. The sample consists of 250,000 to 350,000 distinct CDR3 sequences, roughly 84% of them appearing once. The sequenced sample was CD8+ T cells from PBMCs. The receptor source for this set is a human donor with multiple sclerosis.

The chain joins TRBV27 to TRBJ1-2; D not resolved. V lost 0 bases to trimming and J lost 4 bases, with 12 bases between them. The CDR3 is 15 amino acids. Germline CDR1 reads MNHEY; CDR2 reads SMNVEV (reference sequence). CDR3 coding DNA: TGTGCCAGCAGTTTATCGTTCGACACCATCTATGGCTACACCTTC. Translated, it gives CASSLSFDTIYGYTF.

This chain connects TRBV3-1 to TRBJ2-7; D is undetermined. The CDR3 has 13 residues. Trimming cost V 1 base and J 6 bases, with 10 bases left between them. CDR1 LGHDT and CDR2 YNNKEL come from the germline V gene (reference sequence). The CDR3 DNA reads as TGTGCCAGCAGCCAAGTTAACTATGGCGAGCAGTACTTC. The encoded protein is CASSQVNYGEQYF.

The chain is built from TRBV29-1 and TRBJ2-4; TRBD2 aligns across 7 bases. The V and J ends lost 3 bases and 7 bases, in that order; junction bases with no gene match: 9. Germline-derived CDR1 and CDR2 are SQVTM and ANQGSEA. The CDR3 length is 14 residues. CDR3 in DNA: TGCAGCGTTGAGGCGGGGAGGGGAAGTAACATTCAGTACTTC. Its translation: CSVEAGRGSNIQYF.

This chain links TRBV1 with TRBJ1-1. TRBV1 is a recognized pseudogene. This CDR3 has 13 amino acids. The CDR3 DNA reads as TGCACCAGCAGCCACGGTTGTTGCACTGAAGTTTTCTTT. Protein product: CTSSHGCCTEVFF.

V usage is TRBV29-1 and J usage is TRBJ2-1, with a weak D call TRBD1 (5 bases). Germline V gives CDR1 SQVTM, CDR2 ANQGSEA. The CDR3 consists of 14 residues. V shed 5 bases and J shed 1 base, with 12 bases lying between them. Written as DNA, the CDR3 is TGCAGCGTTCGTGGGCCAGGGTCCTACAATGAGCAGTTCTTC. Translation gives CSVRGPGSYNEQFF.

Worth noting for this clonotype: Sequence at one end of the junction differs from germline and may be a read error. The CDR3 DNA follows: TGTGCCAGCAGCTCCTACTCCCACGAGCAGTACTTC. Translating gives CASSSYSHEQYF. The gene calls are TRBV7-9 and TRBJ2-7; D uncertain. Germline assignment: CDR1 SEHNR and CDR2 FQNEAQ (reference sequence). The CDR3 has 12 amino acids. Full variable domain (missing parts from reference TRBV7-9 and TRBJ2-7): DTGVSQNPRHKITKRGQNVTFRCDPISEHNRLYWYRQTLGQGPEFLTYFQNEAQLEKSRLLSDRFSAERPKGSFSTLEIQRTEQGDSAMYLCASSSYSHEQYFGPGTRLTVT.

The chain employs TRBV30 and TRBJ2-6; 11 nucleotides line up with TRBD1. The germline CDR1 and CDR2 sequences are GTSNPN and SVGIG (reference sequence). Trimming took 8 bases from V and 4 from J; bases not matched to a gene: 16. The CDR3 is 18 amino acids. In DNA, the CDR3 is TGTGCCGGAACCTCCCGGACAGGGGGCGTCAACGGGGCCAACGTCCTGACTTTC. The encoded protein is CAGTSRTGGVNGANVLTF. The full variable domain, its missing parts supplied by reference TRBV30 and TRBJ2-6, is SQTIHQWPATLVQPVGSPLSLECTVEGTSNPNLYWYRQAAGRGLQLLFYSVGIGQISSEVPQNLSASRPQDRQFILSSKKLLLSDSGFYLCAGTSRTGGVNGANVLTFGAGSRLTVL.

The rearrangement links TRBV28 to TRBJ2-7; D might be TRBD1 or TRBD2, each matching 5 bases. CDR1 is MDHEN, CDR2 SYDVKM, per germline. The CDR3 runs 13 residues. Trimming shortened V by 6 bases and J by 3 bases, and 12 bases separated the two germline ends. CDR3 nucleotide sequence: TGTGCCAGCAGCCCGGGACCGCGCTACGAGCAGTACTTC. Protein: CASSPGPRYEQYF.

Written as DNA, the CDR3 is TGTGCCAGCAGTCCCGCCAGGCGGAGGGAGCAGTTCTTC. This gives the protein CASSPARRREQFF. V usage is TRBV27 and J usage is TRBJ2-1, with D perhaps TRBD2 (5 bases). Between the trimmed V and J ends, which lost 5 bases and 10 bases, there was a span of 15 bases. CDR1 is MNHEY and CDR2 is SMNVEV in the germline V gene (reference sequence). This CDR3 comprises 13 residues.

The chain joins TRBV7-8 to TRBJ2-4; 7 nucleotides match TRBD1. Germline CDR1 is SGHVS and CDR2 is FQNEAQ. V lost 1 base, J lost 6 bases, and 3 bases stayed unmatched. The CDR3 contains 14 residues. The CDR3 nucleotides are TGTGCCAGCAGCTTAGGAGGGGGCCGAAACATTCAGTACTTC. Protein sequence: CASSLGGGRNIQYF.

The chain carries TRBV7-9 and TRBJ2-1, with D possibly TRBD2 on 5 matching bases. The V and J ends lost 5 bases and 7 bases respectively, with 18 bases between them. The germline V gene encodes CDR1 SEHNR and CDR2 FQNEAQ (reference sequence). The CDR3 has 15 residues. The DNA of the CDR3 is TGTGCCAGCAGCCGAGCGGTTTCTCCGGGAAATGAGCAGTTCTTC. It codes for CASSRAVSPGNEQFF.

This rearrangement joins TRBV7-9 to TRBJ2-4, with 11 bases identical to TRBD1. The CDR3 is 15 residues long. Trimming at V came to 1 base and at J to 9 bases, leaving 5 bases not matched to a gene. CDR1 and CDR2 (germline): SEHNR, FQNEAQ (reference sequence). The DNA of the CDR3 is TGTGCCAGCAGCTTAGTCCCCGGGACAGGGGGCATTCAGTACTTC. Translated: CASSLVPGTGGIQYF.

This sequence joins TRBV15 and TRBJ2-2; perhaps TRBD1 as D (6 bases). V was shortened by 2 bases and J by 4 bases, with 14 bases between the two germline ends. The CDR3 sequence is 16 residues long. Germline V gene sequence: CDR1 LNHNV, CDR2 YYDKDF (reference sequence). CDR3 DNA sequence: TGTGCCACCAGCAGACCTGCAGGGGAGTTCACCGGGGAGCTGTTTTTT. This translates into CATSRPAGEFTGELFF.

This clonotype showed up just a few times. The chain joins TRBV6-5 to TRBJ2-1; D is undetermined. This CDR3 has 15 amino acids. Trimming shortened V by 2 bases and J by 2 bases, and 10 bases separated the two germline ends. The germline CDR1 and CDR2 sequences are MNHEY and SVGAGI. Written as DNA, the CDR3 is TGTGCCAGCAGTTACCAGCTAGATCCCTACAATGAGCAGTTCTTC. It specifies CASSYQLDPYNEQFF.

This chain joins TRBV19 and TRBJ1-4; 7 bases are a match to TRBD1. Germline trimming cut 3 bases from V and 6 bases from J; bases unmatched to any gene: 7. CDR1 LNHDA and CDR2 SQIVND come from the germline V gene (reference sequence). The CDR3 runs 15 residues. The CDR3 DNA reads TGTGCCAGTAGTATCGACAGGGAGAGCGATGAAAAACTGTTTTTT. It is translated as CASSIDRESDEKLFF.

A single count supports this clonotype. The V gene is TRBV28, the J gene TRBJ1-1; possible D gene TRBD1, 5 bases. CDR3 length equals 15 residues. Germline V gene lookup returns CDR1 MDHEN and CDR2 SYDVKM. With 6 bases removed from V and 0 bases from J, the gap between germline ends came to 14 bases. CDR3 loop: CASRALRDLNTEAFF. In DNA, the CDR3 is TGTGCCAGCAGAGCCCTCAGGGATCTGAACACTGAAGCTTTCTTT. Combining the CDR3 with reference TRBV28 and TRBJ1-1 gives the whole variable domain DVKVTQSSRYLVKRTGEKVFLECVQDMDHENMFWYRQDPGLGLRLIYFSYDVKMKEKGDIPEGYSVSREKKERFSLILESASTNQTSMYLCASRALRDLNTEAFFGQGTRLTVV.

The rearrangement links TRBV7-3 to TRBJ2-1; D is unclear. In germline, CDR1 is SGHTA, CDR2 FQGTGA. The CDR3 has 14 residues. The germline V and J ends were trimmed by 5 bases and 10 bases, with 18 bases remaining between them. In nucleotides, the CDR3 is TGTGCCAGCAGCGCTCCCCCGGTCCCGAGCGAGCAGTTCTTC. It specifies CASSAPPVPSEQFF. The entire variable domain, with the rest obtained from reference TRBV7-3 and TRBJ2-1, is as follows: GAGVSQTPSNKVTEKGKYVELRCDPISGHTALYWYRQSLGQGPEFLIYFQGTGAADDSGLPNDRFFAVRPEGSVSTLKIQRTERGDSAVYLCASSAPPVPSEQFFGPGTRLTVL.

The chain employs TRBV5-5 and TRBJ2-1; no firm D call. V was shortened by 4 bases and J by 6 bases, with 5 bases between the two germline ends. The germline V gene encodes CDR1 SGHKS and CDR2 YYEKEE (reference sequence). CDR3 size: 11 residues. CDR3 DNA: TGTGCCAGCAGCCATAGCAATGAGCAGTTCTTC. This encodes CASSHSNEQFF.

This chain connects TRBV5-1 to TRBJ2-7; D is undetermined. The CDR3 totals 13 residues. The germline V gene has CDR1 SGHRS and CDR2 YFSETQ. Trimming left V 1 base short and J 3 bases short, with 8 bases between. The CDR3 protein is CASSLSQVYEQYF. For the CDR3, the DNA is TGCGCCAGCAGCTTGTCCCAGGTCTACGAGCAGTACTTC.